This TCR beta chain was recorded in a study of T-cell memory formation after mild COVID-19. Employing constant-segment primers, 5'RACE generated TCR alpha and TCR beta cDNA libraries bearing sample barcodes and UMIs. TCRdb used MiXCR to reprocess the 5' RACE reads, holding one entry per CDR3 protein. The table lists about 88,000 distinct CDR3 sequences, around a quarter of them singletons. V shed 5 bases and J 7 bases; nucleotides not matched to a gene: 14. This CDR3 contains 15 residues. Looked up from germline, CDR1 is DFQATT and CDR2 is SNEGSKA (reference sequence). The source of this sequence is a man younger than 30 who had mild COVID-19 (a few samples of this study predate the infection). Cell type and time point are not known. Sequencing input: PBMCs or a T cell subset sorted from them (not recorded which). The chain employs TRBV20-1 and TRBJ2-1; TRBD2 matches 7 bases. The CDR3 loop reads CSAGSRSGARNEQFF. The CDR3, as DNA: TGCAGTGCTGGGAGTAGGAGCGGGGCCCGGAATGAGCAGTTCTTC.